These 9 T cell receptor beta chains originate from one sample sequenced in a study of T cells in Graves' hyperthyroidism and ophthalmopathy. RNA transcripts were the template for amplifying TCR beta CDR3 regions. Researchers ran a first-round RT-PCR on the TCR CDR3 using the HTBI primer set. TCRdb redid the calling of the multiplex PCR reads with MiXCR, one entry per CDR3 protein. The data contain a few hundred thousand distinct CDR3 sequences, 18% of them singletons. The specimen sequenced was blood. Source of these receptors: a man younger than 30 with Graves' ophthalmopathy.

A few counts support this clonotype. This chain connects TRBV5-6 to TRBJ1-4; tentative D call: TRBD1 (6 bases). V was clipped by 3 bases and J by 10 bases, with 16 bases between them. Germline-derived CDR1 and CDR2 are SGHDT and YYEEEE. The CDR3 spans 14 residues. This chain's CDR3 is CASSWTPGDAKLFF. CDR3 nucleotides: TGTGCCAGCAGCTGGACGCCAGGGGATGCAAAACTGTTTTTT.

The chain joins TRBV3-1 to TRBJ2-3; D might be TRBD2 (5 bases). Trimming removed 3 bases from V and 0 bases from J, with 10 bases in between. CDR3 length: 15 residues. Germline lookup yields CDR1 LGHDT and CDR2 YNNKEL (reference sequence). CDR3 nucleotides: TGTGCCAGCAGCCATGCGGGCCTAAGCACAGATACGCAGTATTTT. Amino acid sequence: CASSHAGLSTDTQYF.

In its sample, this clonotype was seen a few times. The chain links TRBV15 to TRBJ1-4; TRBD1 might be the D (5 bases). The V gene's germline CDR1 is LNHNV and CDR2 YYDKDF (reference sequence). V shed 0 bases and J shed 1 base, with 6 bases lying between them. CDR3 length equals 15 residues. The CDR3 reads CATSRDRGTNEKLFF. CDR3 coding DNA: TGTGCCACCAGCAGAGATAGGGGAACTAATGAAAAACTGTTTTTT.

This clonotype was observed at least ten times. V usage is TRBV27 and J usage is TRBJ2-7, with D hard to call. Germline CDR1 reads MNHEY; CDR2 reads SMNVEV (reference sequence). The CDR3 covers 14 residues. Trimming pared 1 base from V and 6 bases from J, leaving 13 bases between. This CDR3 is CASSLYAPFREQYF. CDR3 DNA: TGTGCCAGCAGTTTATACGCCCCTTTCCGCGAGCAGTACTTC.

The chain has TRBV10-3 and TRBJ2-1, with TRBD2 matching 14 bases. CDR1 is ENHRY, CDR2 SYGVKD, per germline. The CDR3 extends over 15 amino acids. V lost 6 bases and J lost 7; bases outside the gene matches: 5. CDR3 coding DNA: TGTGCCATCAGCCCGACTAGCGGGGGGGCTAATGAGCAGTTCTTC. This encodes CAISPTSGGANEQFF.

This clonotype was recorded many times. The V gene is TRBV3-1, the J gene TRBJ1-1; D is undetermined. The ends were cut back, 4 bases at V and 3 bases at J, with 6 bases in the middle. There are 12 residues in the CDR3. Germline V CDR1 and CDR2: LGHDT, YNNKEL (reference sequence). The CDR3 coding sequence is TGTGCCAGCAGCCCACGGCACACTGAAGCTTTCTTT. Residues: CASSPRHTEAFF.

The J gene is TRBJ2-7, the V gene TRBV15, with 7 bases aligning to TRBD1. From germline, CDR1 is LNHNV and CDR2 YYDKDF (reference sequence). The CDR3 consists of 18 residues. V shed 3 bases and J 0 bases; nucleotides not matched to a gene: 14. CDR3 in DNA: TGTGCCACCAGCAGTAATAACCCGAGGGGGCCCCTCTCCTACGAGCAGTACTTC. This codes for CATSSNNPRGPLSYEQYF.

The V call is TRBV9, the J call TRBJ2-1, with TRBD2 matching 10 bases. Per the germline V gene, CDR1 is SGDLS and CDR2 is YYNGEE. The CDR3 is 16 residues long. With V trimmed by 0 bases and J by 9 bases, 9 bases remained unmatched. CDR3 sequence: CASSVESSGGRGEQFF. CDR3 sequence (DNA): TGTGCCAGCAGCGTAGAGAGTAGCGGGGGGCGGGGTGAGCAGTTCTTC.

This clonotype showed up just once. V gene TRBV6-2 or TRBV6-3 combines with J gene TRBJ1-3; the D is unclear. V was cut by 5 bases and J by 2 bases, with 10 bases left in between. Germline CDR1 is MNHEY and CDR2 is SVGEGT. There are 14 residues in the CDR3. CDR3 residues: CASSRAFPGNTIYF. As DNA, the CDR3 is TGTGCCAGCAGTAGAGCTTTCCCTGGAAACACCATATATTTT.